The rows below give T cell receptor beta chains drawn from one sample of a study of blood T cells in healthy people across ages. TCRdb reprocessed the 5' RACE reads via MiXCR and lists one record per CDR3 protein. The sample lists fewer than 750,000 distinct CDR3 sequences; 40% to 65% were seen once. The sample comprised blood. The source is a woman of 80 years or more in good health. The CDR3 runs from the conserved cysteine through the conserved F or W. A D gene is named only where the DNA matches it firmly. The listing skips clone size in some rows; elsewhere it reads once, few, many or a size class.

J	D	V	size	DNA	CDR3
TRBJ1-6	.	TRBV3-1	.	TGTGCCAGCAGTTCCATGACAGTCAATTCACCCCTCCACTTT	CASSSMTVNSPLHF
TRBJ2-5	.	TRBV9	few	TGTGCCAGCAGCGTCGGGGCCGGGCTGGAGACCCAGTACTTC	CASSVGAGLETQYF
TRBJ2-5	.	TRBV7-2	.	TGTGCCAGCAGCTATGGACACTCACAAGAGACCCAGTACTTC	CASSYGHSQETQYF
TRBJ1-5	.	TRBV19	.	TGTGCCAGTGGGCAGGGAGGGGTTGGCAATCAGCCCCAGCATTTT	CASGQGGVGNQPQHF
TRBJ2-3	TRBD2	TRBV7-2	.	TGTGCCAGCAGGACTAGCGGGAATTCAAGGTGGTATTTT	CASRTSGNSRWYF
TRBJ2-3	.	TRBV29-1	many	TGCAGCGCTCCGAGGGGCAGGGACACAGATACGCAGTATTTT	CSAPRGRDTDTQYF
TRBJ1-2	.	TRBV4-1	.	TGCGCCAGCAGCCAAGTACAAGGAGGCTACACCTTC	CASSQVQGGYTF
TRBJ2-3	.	TRBV15	.	TGTGCCACCAGCAGAGGCGGGGCACCAACAGATACGCAGTATTTT	CATSRGGAPTDTQYF
TRBJ2-1	.	TRBV4-1	.	TGCGCCAGCAGCCAAGAGTCGACTTGCGGGCAGTTCTTC	CASSQESTCGQFF
TRBJ2-3	.	TRBV18	.	TGTGCCAGCCCACCACCCCCCGGGGGCCGCACAGATATGCAGTATTTT	CASPPPPGGRTDMQYF
TRBJ1-5	TRBD1	TRBV20-1	.	TGCAGTGTTAAACCCGGGACAGTGTACAATCAGCCCCAGCATTTT	CSVKPGTVYNQPQHF
TRBJ2-3	.	TRBV5-1	many	TGCGCCAGCAGCTCATCGGGGGCCGTCACAGATACGCAGTATTTT	CASSSSGAVTDTQYF
TRBJ2-3	.	TRBV6-5	.	TGTGCCAGCAGTTACACCCCCACCGCAGATACGCAGTATTTT	CASSYTPTADTQYF
TRBJ2-3	TRBD2	TRBV15	once	TGTGCCACCAGCAATCTCGGGAGGGGCTCTCCAGATACGCAGTATTTT	CATSNLGRGSPDTQYF
TRBJ2-1	.	TRBV2	.	TGTGCCACCCGAGGACGGGGCAATGAGCAGTTCTTC	CATRGRGNEQFF
TRBJ2-5	TRBD2	TRBV7-2	.	TGCGCCAGCAGCCTGGGACTAGCGGGGTCGGGCGAGACCCAGTACTTC	CASSLGLAGSGETQYF
TRBJ1-2	.	TRBV4-1	.	TGCGCCAGCAGCCAAGACGGGACACTCTATGGCTACACCTTC	CASSQDGTLYGYTF
TRBJ2-3	.	TRBV9	many	TGTGCCAGCAGCGTAACATTACTTCGGGATACGCAGTATTTT	CASSVTLLRDTQYF
TRBJ1-1	TRBD1	TRBV7-9	few	TGTGCCAGCAGCCGGACAGGGTCGGGAGCTTTCTTT	CASSRTGSGAFF
TRBJ2-1	.	TRBV29-1	.	TGCAGCGCCCGGGGAAATAGGTATGAGCAGTTCTTC	CSARGNRYEQFF
TRBJ1-1	.	TRBV5-4	.	TGTGCCAGCAGCTTGGATCTGGGCTGGGACACTGAAGCTTTCTTT	CASSLDLGWDTEAFF
TRBJ2-1	.	TRBV25-1	few	TGTGCCAGCGCCTCATCCGACTCGAGCTCCTACAATGAGCAGTTCTTC	CASASSDSSSYNEQFF
TRBJ2-3	.	TRBV9	.	TGTGCCAGCAGCGCCACTAAGGGAGAACTAGGTACGCAGTATTTT	CASSATKGELGTQYF
TRBJ2-7	.	TRBV10-3	few	TGTGCCATCAGTGAGTCGGAGGCAAAAAGCTCCTACGAGCAGTACTTC	CAISESEAKSSYEQYF
TRBJ2-3	TRBD1	TRBV5-1	.	TGCGCCAGCAGCAAACAGGGGGATCGTACAGATACGCAGTATTTT	CASSKQGDRTDTQYF
TRBJ2-1	.	TRBV25-1	.	TGTGCCAGCAGTGATAGCCGCAGAAGCTCTTACAATGAGCAGTTCTTC	CASSDSRRSSYNEQFF
TRBJ1-2	TRBD1	TRBV20-1	many	TGCAGTGCTAGAGACGACAGGGGGTACCGTGGCTACACCTTC	CSARDDRGYRGYTF
TRBJ2-3	TRBD1	TRBV5-1	.	TGCGTCAGCAGCTTGGCCGACAGGGACACAGATACGCAGTATTTT	CVSSLADRDTDTQYF
TRBJ2-1	TRBD2	TRBV6-4	many	TGCGCCAGCAGCGAAACTAGCGGACCTTACAATGAGCAGTTCTTC	CASSETSGPYNEQFF
TRBJ2-6	TRBD1	TRBV9	many	TGTGCCAGCAGAACTACAGGGGTTGGGGCCAACGTCCTGACTTTC	CASRTTGVGANVLTF
TRBJ2-1	TRBD2	TRBV29-1	.	TGCAGCGTGCCCCTTGCGGGGGACTTTAGGCAGTTCTTC	CSVPLAGDFRQFF
TRBJ1-2	TRBD1	TRBV12-3/TRBV12-4	.	TGTGCCAGCAGTTTTAGACAGGGGGTAAGGAAGGATGGCTACACCTTC	CASSFRQGVRKDGYTF
TRBJ2-2	TRBD2	TRBV20-1	.	TGCAGTGCTAGGGGTAGCGGGAGAACCGGGGAGCTGTTTTTT	CSARGSGRTGELFF
TRBJ2-5	TRBD2	TRBV29-1	.	TGCAGCGTTCGGACTAGCGGGGGCCAAGGGGAGACCCAGTACTTC	CSVRTSGGQGETQYF
TRBJ2-5	.	TRBV28	.	TGTGCCAGCAGTTTATCCCCTCGAGGGCAGTACTTC	CASSLSPRGQYF
TRBJ2-3	TRBD1	TRBV5-1	many	TGCGCCAGCAGTCTGCCGGGACAGGGGAACACAAATACGCAGTATTTT	CASSLPGQGNTNTQYF
TRBJ2-7	.	TRBV9	.	TGTGCCAGCAGCGTAGTTTCCGGGAGTGGCGAGCAGTACTTC	CASSVVSGSGEQYF
TRBJ1-2	.	TRBV10-2	once	TGCGCCAGCACCTCAGGGCAGCGATATGGCTACACCTTC	CASTSGQRYGYTF
TRBJ2-3	TRBD2	TRBV5-1	many	TGCGCCAGCAGCTCGACTGAAGCGGGGGGCATCACAGATACGCAGTATTTT	CASSSTEAGGITDTQYF
TRBJ2-3	TRBD1	TRBV28	many	TGTGCCAGCAGTTTACGCAGGGGGCGGAAAGATACGCAGTATTTT	CASSLRRGRKDTQYF
TRBJ2-5	.	TRBV2	many	TGTGCCAGCAGTGTTATGGGGTACCAAGAGACCCAGTACTTC	CASSVMGYQETQYF
TRBJ2-2	TRBD1	TRBV3-1	few	TGTGCCAGCAGCCAAGTTACAGGGGGGAACGCCGGGGAGCTGTTTTTT	CASSQVTGGNAGELFF
TRBJ2-7	.	TRBV5-4	many	TGTGCCAGCAGCTTGGACAGCTACAACCGGTACTTC	CASSLDSYNRYF
TRBJ2-7	.	TRBV20-1	.	TGCAGTGCTAACCTAGGACCCCAATTCTCCTACGAGCAGTACTTC	CSANLGPQFSYEQYF
TRBJ2-6	.	TRBV18	few	TGTGCCAGCTCACGGACAGCCAACTCTGGGGCCAACGTCCTGACTTTC	CASSRTANSGANVLTF
TRBJ2-1	.	TRBV29-1	few	TGCAGCGTTGAATGGTTCCCCTCCCCCTACAATGAGCAGTTCTTC	CSVEWFPSPYNEQFF
TRBJ1-6	.	TRBV6-1	few	TGTGCCAGCAGTCGGACGGACGATAATTCACCCCTCCACTTT	CASSRTDDNSPLHF
TRBJ2-3	TRBD2	TRBV12-3/TRBV12-4	.	TGTGCCAGCAGCCACAGCGGGGTGGGAGATACGCAGTATTTT	CASSHSGVGDTQYF
TRBJ2-1	.	TRBV5-1	few	TGCGCCAGCAGCGTCGACAGGAACAATGAGCAGTTCTTC	CASSVDRNNEQFF
TRBJ2-3	TRBD2	TRBV2	.	TGTGCCAGCAGTGAAGCTCTAGCGGGGGGCCCGTATTTT	CASSEALAGGPYF
TRBJ2-7	TRBD2	TRBV2	.	TGTGCCGGAAAGATAGCGGGAGGCGCCTACGAGCAGTACTTC	CAGKIAGGAYEQYF
TRBJ1-1	TRBD1	TRBV12-3/TRBV12-4	many	TGTGCCAGCAGTCTCGACAGGGACACTGAAGCTTTCTTT	CASSLDRDTEAFF
TRBJ1-1	.	TRBV7-9	many	TGTGCCAGCAGCCGAGCGGGGGGGAACACTGAAGCTTTCTTT	CASSRAGGNTEAFF
TRBJ1-6	.	TRBV21-1	few	TGTGCCAGCAGCACTAGTTACCGGGACCTTAATTCACCCCTCCACTTT	CASSTSYRDLNSPLHF